Included here is one TCR beta chain sequence, with context. This receptor's antigen is unknown. Base qualities are not recorded, but no much larger clone differs from it by a single base. CDR1 and CDR2, looked up from the germline V gene (reference sequence), are MNHNY and SVGAGI. V drops 6 bases and J drops 7 bases, leaving 13 bases in between. CDR3 length: 14 amino acids, cysteine to phenylalanine. Solely the CDR3 DNA is kept, with 42 bases framed from the first base. This sample stems from a study of PD-1 blockade in classical Hodgkin lymphoma (TCRdb year 2020). Turning to the overall study: Nivolumab dosing was 3 mg/kg intravenously every 2 weeks, continuing until either disease progression or unacceptable toxicity. A peripheral blood immune signature of response to PD-1 blockade in classical Hodgkin lymphoma was defined using TCR beta sequencing and CyTOF.

Taken with the paper, the label for time point translates to: cycle 2 day 1 (C2D1) of nivolumab. Every trial patient had relapsed following autologous stem cell transplantation, and prior brentuximab vedotin exposure was what differed among cohorts A, B and C. The trial cohort was composed of roughly 60 patients with relapsed/refractory classical Hodgkin lymphoma, for whom complete response, partial response or progressive disease was recorded as best overall response. Single-agent nivolumab was administered to trial patients in the multi-cohort phase II CheckMate 205 trial. Best overall response was determined by an independent review committee according to the 2007 International Working Group response criteria. PBMCs from the trial were collected at three points: immediately before nivolumab initiation (C1D1), and during therapy at cycle 2 day 1 and cycle 4 day 1. After peripheral blood was drawn into 8 mL Vacutainer Cell Preparation Tubes, PBMCs were isolated by centrifugation and then cryopreserved.

Genomic DNA was isolated using the Qiagen DNeasy kit from unsorted PBMCs as well as from negatively selected CD4+ and CD8+ fractions. TCR beta CDR3 regions were amplified by immunoSEQ multiplex PCR using primers annealing to V and J segments. A synthetic immune receptor repertoire was used to minimize amplification bias, and any remaining bias was removed computationally after sequencing. In the original analysis: Custom Python scripts were used to quantify repertoire diversity as the Shannon entropy index. Unsorted, CD4+ and CD8+ repertoires were analyzed separately, except for combined analyses in which CD4+ and CD8+ sequences were merged in silico. Clonal expansion was defined as at least a 2-fold frequency increase after treatment relative to C1D1, with a pseudocount of 0.5 for undetected baseline clones. Clones with 0 or 1 copy at C1D1 were defined as singleton clones, while clones with 2 or more copies were defined as non-singleton clones. By matching protein sequences in sorted samples from the same patient, clones expanded in unsorted samples were annotated as CD4+, CD8+ or unknown. Wilcoxon tests were applied to paired samples to test diversity changes from C1D1 to C4D1. TCRdb's version of the immuneACCESS table is confined to in-frame rearrangements and falls short of the full clone set. An unresolved V gene accounts for under half of the shortfall where checked; the remainder is of unknown origin. The V and J calls and clone size are taken from that table; D and trimming were inferred from the DNA. The sample table records roughly 25,000 clones; more than 75% of these occur just once. The top ten clones comprise roughly 11% of the sample.

Paper-wide results and their limitations: Baseline TCR diversity was reported as lower in newly diagnosed patients than in healthy donors, and lower still in relapsed/refractory patients. Only a single clinical trial cohort was studied, and what caused the repertoire differences, possibly disease activity or prior therapy, remained undefined. Trial patients achieving complete response had baseline diversity similar to newly diagnosed patients, whereas partial responders and progressors had significantly lower diversity. Lower diversity was observed in patients in whom nivolumab was started less than 1 year after ASCT, and these patients were excluded from later analyses so that confounding by immune reconstitution would be avoided. CD4+ but not CD8+ TCR diversity rose significantly by C4D1 (p=0.0027 vs p=0.16), most apparent in complete responders (p=0.02).

The origin of this receptor is a human donor with classical Hodgkin lymphoma. This sample comprised peripheral blood mononuclear cells (PBMCs), obtained before the second cycle of nivolumab. Recombination connected TRBV6-6 to TRBJ1-6, with TRBD1 tentatively as D gene (5 bases match). The sequence in DNA is TGTGCCAGCAGCCCGGGACGTAACAATTCACCCCTCCACTTT. The resulting protein is CASSPGRNNSPLHF.